This T cell receptor (beta chain) was profiled in a study of blood T cell repertoires in COVID-19. Study-wide background: Italy, Spain and the United States were the sources of the convalescent and acute COVID-19 samples.

In germline, CDR1 is GTSNPN, CDR2 SVGIG (reference sequence). CDR3 length: 17 amino acids. Trimming took 2 bases from V and 0 from J, leaving 16 bases between them. Authors' analysis steps: Counts of nucleated cells, estimated from reference gene primer amplification, were obtained. Assay: immunoSEQ multiplex PCR; the TCRdb copy retains only in-frame clones and omits some. D and trimming were read from the DNA, whereas the V and J calls and clone size are those reported in that table. The table includes 230,000 or so clones, 80% to 90% detected once. The sample consisted of peripheral blood. The rearrangement links TRBV30 to TRBJ1-4; TRBD1 is a possible D gene (6 bases). This clonotype originated in a man between 35 and 55 years old with active or convalescent COVID-19. The CDR3 DNA reads as TGTGCCTGGAGTACCCGACAGGATCTTGCAACTAATGAAAAACTGTTTTTT. It specifies CAWSTRQDLATNEKLFF.